The entry below describes one TCR beta chain. Participant age was about 18 to 89 years, and participants resided in fewer than 30 US areas. What the recovered Cohort 3 donors had was two negative PCRs, clearance, or symptom resolution. Here immunoSEQ multiplex PCR was the method, and the copy in TCRdb shows in-frame clones only, minus some. This sample has some 300,000 clones, with roughly 87% found just once. This entry belongs to a study of blood T cell repertoires in COVID-19. As for the study in general: COVID-19 samples collected from the United States, Italy and Spain covered acute and convalescent phases.

The sample was PBMCs or T cells enriched from blood (not recorded which). The sequence was obtained from a woman aged 25 to 39 who had recovered from COVID-19.

The CDR3 region is CASMRPPGTIYGYTF. CDR3 sequence (DNA): TGTGCCAGCATGAGGCCCCCCGGGACAATCTATGGCTACACCTTC. The chain recombines TRBV6-5 with TRBJ1-2; a weak D match, TRBD1 (6 bases). V lost 7 bases to trimming and J lost 4 bases, with 19 bases between them. The germline V gene has CDR1 MNHEY and CDR2 SVGAGI. This CDR3 region has 15 residues.